This entry lists 12 T cell receptor beta chains sequenced from one sample in a study of molecular identifiers for immune sequencing clone quantification. TCRdb passed the PCR reads through MiXCR, listing each CDR3 protein once. The data hold 250,000 to 400,000 distinct CDR3 sequences, with over 20% observed a single time. Source material: naive CD8+ T cells from blood, with Jurkat cell RNA spiked in. As to subset: FACS-sorted CD8+CD4-CCR7+CD45RA+ naive T cells. The receptors were sampled from a human donor in good health. Some libraries in this study had Jurkat cell RNA spiked in.

The chain has TRBV12-3 or TRBV12-4 and TRBJ1-2, with unresolved D. The CDR3 length is 13 residues. Trimming took off 4 bases at V and 9 bases at J, with 15 bases between the two ends. Here the CDR3 DNA reads TGTGCCAGCAGTTCGGGCGGAAGGTATCGCTACACCTTC. It translates to CASSSGGRYRYTF.

This clonotype was observed many times. The chain joins TRBV5-4 to TRBJ2-3; maybe TRBD2 (6 bases). Trimming removed 2 bases from V and 0 bases from J, with 10 bases in between. Per the germline V gene, CDR1 is SGHNT and CDR2 is YYREEE (reference sequence). CDR3 size: 15 residues. The CDR3 nucleotides read TGTGCCAGCAGCTTAGGGGACTCTAGCACAGATACGCAGTATTTT. Protein: CASSLGDSSTDTQYF.

This clonotype showed up many times. V gene TRBV10-3 combines with J gene TRBJ2-3; D uncertain. Trimming left V 3 bases short and J 6 bases short, with 4 bases between. Per germline, CDR1 ENHRY and CDR2 SYGVKD. This CDR3 has 11 amino acids. The CDR3 sequence: CAISESDTQYF. CDR3 bases: TGTGCCATCAGTGAATCTGATACGCAGTATTTT.

The chain joins TRBV28 to TRBJ2-5; D may be TRBD2 (6 bases). CDR3 length: 14 amino acids. Between the trimmed V and J ends, which lost 5 bases and 5 bases, there was a span of 15 bases. Germline V CDR1 and CDR2: MDHEN, SYDVKM. The CDR3 sequence: CASSKGLWSETQYF. The DNA for the CDR3 is TGTGCCAGCAGTAAGGGACTCTGGAGCGAGACCCAGTACTTC.

This clonotype was found a few times. The CDR3 spells CASRRGWPPYEQYF. The CDR3 coding sequence is TGTGCCAGCAGACGAGGGTGGCCCCCCTACGAGCAGTACTTC. V is TRBV28 and J is TRBJ2-7; perhaps TRBD2 as D (5 bases). The V and J ends lost 6 bases and 2 bases respectively, with 14 bases between them. This CDR3 contains 14 residues. The V gene's germline CDR1 is MDHEN and CDR2 SYDVKM.

This chain uses TRBV12-3 or TRBV12-4 with TRBJ1-5; TRBD1 agrees at 7 bases. V lost 5 bases, J lost 9 bases, and 4 bases stayed unmatched. The CDR3 runs to 12 residues. The CDR3, as DNA: TGTGCCAGCAGTCTAGGGGGCAGGCCCCAGCATTTT. This gives the protein CASSLGGRPQHF.

This clonotype was found many times. The chain carries TRBV28 and TRBJ1-5; no firm D call. The germline gives CDR1 MDHEN, CDR2 SYDVKM. CDR3 length: 14 amino acids. V lost 5 bases to trimming and J lost 6 bases, with 14 bases between them. Here the CDR3 reads CASSTRGGGQPQHF. CDR3 bases: TGTGCCAGCAGTACTCGGGGAGGAGGTCAGCCCCAGCATTTT.

This clonotype was recorded many times. The chain joins TRBV24-1 to TRBJ1-5; weak D call: TRBD1 (5 bases). This CDR3 spans 17 amino acids. V lost 1 base to trimming and J lost 3 bases, with 15 bases between them. The germline CDR1 and CDR2 sequences are KGHDR and SFDVKD. CDR3 amino acids: CATSDFGGTANNQPQHF. The CDR3 DNA reads TGTGCCACCAGTGATTTTGGGGGAACAGCTAACAATCAGCCCCAGCATTTT.

This clonotype came up many times. The rearrangement uses TRBV5-5 and TRBJ2-7; D is unresolved. V shed 2 bases and J shed 7 bases, with 7 bases lying between them. In germline, CDR1 is SGHKS, CDR2 YYEKEE (reference sequence). The CDR3 is 11 amino acids. As DNA, the CDR3 is TGTGCCAGCAGCTTTAACGGGGAGCAGTACTTC. Translating it yields CASSFNGEQYF.

This clonotype came up a few times. The chain joins TRBV19 to TRBJ1-5; tentatively, D is TRBD1 (6 bases). The germline CDR1 and CDR2 sequences are LNHDA and SQIVND (reference sequence). Between the trimmed V and J ends, which lost 7 bases and 6 bases, there was a span of 22 bases. The length of the CDR3 is 16 residues. CDR3 amino acids: CASNQYSNGGGQPQHF. The CDR3 coding sequence is TGTGCCAGTAATCAGTACTCGAACGGGGGCGGTCAGCCCCAGCATTTT.

This clonotype was seen repeatedly, ten times or more. The gene calls are TRBV7-9 and TRBJ2-1; 12 positions match TRBD1. Germline CDR1 SEHNR, CDR2 FQNEAQ (reference sequence). Unmatched junction bases numbered 11, after V lost 5 bases and J lost 9 bases. This CDR3 spans 16 amino acids. The DNA of the CDR3 is TGTGCCAGCAGCCCCCCTGTGGTGGGACAGGGGGCTGAGCAGTTCTTC. Translation gives CASSPPVVGQGAEQFF.

This clonotype was counted ten times or more. V usage is TRBV7-8 and J usage is TRBJ1-5, with 8 bases fitting TRBD1. This CDR3 has 16 residues. V shed 7 bases, J shed 1 base, and the junction held 9 bases outside the gene matches. Germline V lookup: CDR1 SGHVS, CDR2 FQNEAQ. CDR3 sequence (DNA): TGTGCCAGCAAGCCCGGCAGGGGGCTCAGCAATCAGCCCCAGCATTTT. Translating gives CASKPGRGLSNQPQHF. The full variable domain, in which reference TRBV7-8 and TRBJ1-5 provide the parts outside the CDR3, is GAGVSQSPRYKVAKRGQDVALRCDPISGHVSLFWYQQALGQGPEFLTYFQNEAQLDKSGLPSDRFFAERPEGSVSTLKIQRTQQEDSAVYLCASKPGRGLSNQPQHFGDGTRLSIL.